This T cell receptor (beta chain) was recorded in a study of blood T cells in healthy people across ages. Study observations and caveats: In older individuals, TCR beta diversity per million T cells was lower, falling roughly linearly with age.

Alongside a J-beta primer mix, a sample-barcoded 5' primer served in a second PCR lasting about 7 to 12 cycles. TCRdb called the 5' RACE reads again in MiXCR, with one record for every CDR3 protein. The sample yields 800,000 to 900,000 distinct CDR3 sequences, less than 80% seen once. Sample donors were healthy Caucasian individuals that came from Russia, aged 6 to 90. No fewer than 7 million PBMCs went into each sample. Notes on this clonotype: The antigen is undetermined.

Germline-derived CDR1 and CDR2 are KGHSH and LQKENI. The CDR3 spans 18 residues. The V end was cut by 6 bases, the J end by 0 bases, with 22 bases between. The sequencing input was blood. This receptor was taken from a man in his thirties or forties in good health. The V and J genes are TRBV18 and TRBJ2-3; possible D gene TRBD2, 6 bases. CDR3 protein: CASSPPRPWGTSTDTQYF. DNA of the CDR3: TGTGCCAGCTCTCCCCCACGGCCATGGGGGACTAGCACAGATACGCAGTATTTT.